These T cell receptor beta chains were read from a single sample in a study of blood T cell repertoires in COVID-19. Assay: immunoSEQ multiplex PCR; the TCRdb copy retains only in-frame clones and omits some. This sample yields about 170,000 clones, of which 84% are seen a single time; 13% to 15% belongs to the top ten. Sample: peripheral blood. The receptors were gathered from an older woman with COVID-19, enrolled during active disease. Both conserved end residues are part of each CDR3. Fields, in order: clone size, V gene, CDR3 length, D gene, J gene, CDR3 protein, CDR3 DNA. A D gene is named only where the DNA matches it firmly. The listing skips clone size in some rows; elsewhere it reads once, few, many or a size class.

abundance: -; v_gene: TRBV28; len: 14; d_gene: -; j_gene: TRBJ2-1; CDR3aa: CASSLTLLANEQFF; CDR3nt: TGTGCCAGCAGCCTTACCCTACTAGCCAATGAGCAGTTCTTC
abundance: few; v_gene: TRBV28; len: 14; d_gene: TRBD1; j_gene: TRBJ1-5; CDR3aa: CASSTPHRGQPQHF; CDR3nt: TGTGCCAGCAGTACCCCTCACAGGGGTCAGCCCCAGCATTTT
abundance: -; v_gene: TRBV5-5; len: 14; d_gene: -; j_gene: TRBJ1-2; CDR3aa: CASSFAPAIGGYTF; CDR3nt: TGTGCCAGCAGCTTTGCGCCCGCTATCGGTGGCTACACCTTC
abundance: -; v_gene: TRBV30; len: 16; d_gene: TRBD2; j_gene: TRBJ2-1; CDR3aa: CAWSVGLARSYNEQFF; CDR3nt: TGTGCCTGGAGTGTAGGACTAGCGCGCTCCTACAATGAGCAGTTCTTC
abundance: -; v_gene: TRBV27; len: 18; d_gene: -; j_gene: TRBJ2-1; CDR3aa: CASSASNLQGIPYNEQFF; CDR3nt: TGTGCCAGCAGTGCCTCCAATCTTCAGGGGATCCCCTACAATGAGCAGTTCTTC
abundance: -; v_gene: TRBV28; len: 14; d_gene: TRBD2; j_gene: TRBJ2-7; CDR3aa: CASRPSGRLYEQYF; CDR3nt: TGTGCCAGCAGACCTAGCGGGAGGCTCTACGAGCAGTACTTC
abundance: -; v_gene: TRBV7-2; len: 16; d_gene: -; j_gene: TRBJ2-5; CDR3aa: CASSTQAGDWRETQYF; CDR3nt: TGTGCCAGCAGCACCCAAGCAGGGGATTGGAGAGAGACCCAGTACTTC
abundance: -; v_gene: TRBV7-2; len: 14; d_gene: -; j_gene: TRBJ1-1; CDR3aa: CASSLAQGRTEAFF; CDR3nt: TGTGCCAGCAGCTTAGCACAGGGAAGAACTGAAGCTTTCTTT
abundance: -; v_gene: TRBV28; len: 12; d_gene: -; j_gene: TRBJ1-6; CDR3aa: CASSLRRSPLHF; CDR3nt: TGTGCCAGCAGCCTCCGTCGGTCACCCCTCCACTTT
abundance: -; v_gene: TRBV10-3; len: 14; d_gene: TRBD1; j_gene: TRBJ2-3; CDR3aa: CAISGTGLTDTQYF; CDR3nt: TGTGCCATCAGTGGGACAGGACTCACAGATACGCAGTATTTT
abundance: once; v_gene: TRBV10-3; len: 16; d_gene: -; j_gene: TRBJ1-2; CDR3aa: CAISEMDRPTNYGYTF; CDR3nt: TGTGCCATCAGTGAGATGGACAGACCGACTAACTATGGCTACACCTTC
abundance: -; v_gene: TRBV10-2; len: 14; d_gene: TRBD1; j_gene: TRBJ2-2; CDR3aa: CASRTSGGTGELFF; CDR3nt: TGCGCCAGCAGGACCTCAGGGGGAACCGGGGAGCTGTTTTTT
abundance: -; v_gene: TRBV10-3; len: 17; d_gene: TRBD1; j_gene: TRBJ1-2; CDR3aa: CAISESIGTGGLDGYTF; CDR3nt: TGTGCCATCAGTGAGTCGATCGGGACAGGGGGCTTAGATGGCTACACCTTC
abundance: -; v_gene: TRBV3-1/TRBV3-2; len: 17; d_gene: TRBD1; j_gene: TRBJ2-2; CDR3aa: CASSPHRQGAGTGELFF; CDR3nt: TGTGCCAGCAGCCCCCACCGACAGGGGGCCGGCACCGGGGAGCTGTTTTTT
abundance: -; v_gene: TRBV29-1; len: 13; d_gene: -; j_gene: TRBJ2-7; CDR3aa: CSVASRLTYEQYF; CDR3nt: TGCAGCGTTGCGTCCAGGTTGACCTACGAGCAGTACTTC
abundance: -; v_gene: TRBV11-2; len: 13; d_gene: -; j_gene: TRBJ1-1; CDR3aa: CASSLDRVTEAFF; CDR3nt: TGTGCCAGCAGCTTAGACAGGGTCACTGAAGCTTTCTTT
abundance: -; v_gene: TRBV12-2; len: 16; d_gene: -; j_gene: TRBJ1-5; CDR3aa: CASRLDRVKSNQPQHF; CDR3nt: TGTGCAAGTCGCTTAGACAGGGTGAAGAGCAATCAGCCCCAGCATTTT